The 26 T cell receptor beta chains below all came from one sample that was sequenced in a study of preoperative IRX-2 immunotherapy in early breast cancer. The assay was immunoSEQ multiplex PCR, and TCRdb's table has in-frame clones only and misses some. The profile shows about 89,000 clones, just over 85% of them singletons. Treatment in this sample: preoperative locoregional IRX-2 cytokine immunotherapy. This specimen was tumor tissue, taken after IRX-2 immunotherapy. These receptors were collected from a human donor with breast cancer.

On this clone itself: The junction does not match germline at one end; this may be a read error. The gene calls are TRBV6-8 and TRBJ1-4; no clear D. The CDR3 totals 15 residues. Germline loops: CDR1 MNHGY, CDR2 SAAAGT. This CDR3 is CAISVNSGPNEKLFF. Here the CDR3 DNA reads TGTGCCATCAGTGTGAACTCCGGACCTAATGAAAAACTGTTTTTT.

V gene TRBV6-8 combines with J gene TRBJ2-7, with unresolved D. Trimming left V 10 bases short and J 3 bases short, with 16 bases between. The CDR3 spans 13 residues. Germline V CDR1 and CDR2: MNHGY, SAAAGT. CDR3 protein: CATTERRRYEQYF. CDR3 DNA: TGTGCCACGACCGAGAGACGCCGCTACGAGCAGTACTTC.

The chain combines TRBV28 with TRBJ2-4; weak D call: TRBD2 (5 bases). The germline V and J ends were trimmed by 5 bases and 1 base, with 24 bases remaining between them. In germline, CDR1 is MDHEN, CDR2 SYDVKM. This CDR3 spans 19 amino acids. Here the CDR3 reads CASSGMWRADGVAKNIQYF. The CDR3 DNA reads as TGTGCCAGCAGTGGCATGTGGCGAGCGGATGGGGTGGCCAAAAACATTCAGTACTTC.

V is TRBV19 and J is TRBJ2-2; 9 nucleotides line up with TRBD1. This CDR3 region has 15 residues. Germline V gene data show CDR1 as LNHDA and CDR2 as SQIVND (reference sequence). The V and J ends lost 3 bases and 2 bases, in that order; junction bases with no gene match: 1. In nucleotides, the CDR3 is TGTGCCAGTAGTATGGGACAGGGAAACACCGGGGAGCTGTTTTTT. It codes for CASSMGQGNTGELFF. Variable domain in full (rest from reference TRBV19 and TRBJ2-2): DGGITQSPKYLFRKEGQNVTLSCEQNLNHDAMYWYRQDPGQGLRLIYYSQIVNDFQKGDIAEGYSVSREKKESFPLTVTSAQKNPTAFYLCASSMGQGNTGELFFGEGSRLTVL.

This clone was seen a few times. The V gene is TRBV19, the J gene TRBJ1-5, with a possible D match to TRBD1 (6 bases). V lost 0 bases and J 3 bases, leaving 9 bases between the germline ends. Germline CDR1 reads LNHDA; CDR2 reads SQIVND (reference sequence). The CDR3 runs 15 residues. Here the CDR3 DNA reads TGTGCCAGTAGTATAGACAGGGGTAACAATCAGCCCCAGCATTTT. It yields the protein CASSIDRGNNQPQHF.

The gene calls are TRBV6-8 and TRBJ2-7, with TRBD1 identical over 9 bases. Germline V gives CDR1 MNHGY, CDR2 SAAAGT. V was pared by 4 bases and J by 7 bases, with 14 bases of the junction left unmatched. The CDR3 totals 16 residues. CDR3 DNA: TGTGCCAGCAGTTCCCCAGGGGGGACAGGGTCAGGGGAGCAGTACTTC. Encoded protein: CASSSPGGTGSGEQYF.

The chain links TRBV19 to TRBJ1-6; D not resolved. V lost 5 bases and J 6 bases, leaving 5 bases between the germline ends. Germline CDR1 is LNHDA and CDR2 is SQIVND (reference sequence). CDR3 length equals 12 residues. CDR3 protein: CASSRLNSPLHF. DNA for the CDR3: TGTGCCAGTAGTCGACTTAATTCACCCCTCCACTTT.

The chain recombines TRBV5-1 with TRBJ2-7; perhaps TRBD2 as D (5 bases). CDR3 length: 15 residues. V lost 1 base and J lost 3, with 14 bases in between. Germline CDR1 SGHRS, CDR2 YFSETQ. The CDR3 sequence is CASSLSEGNDYEQYF. CDR3 in DNA: TGCGCCAGCAGCTTGAGTGAGGGTAATGACTACGAGCAGTACTTC.

V is TRBV29-1 and J is TRBJ2-1; D is unclear. The V gene lost 7 bases and the J gene lost 2 bases, with 12 bases spanning the gap. Per germline, CDR1 SQVTM and CDR2 ANQGSEA. The CDR3 contains 13 residues. The CDR3: CSASPDTYNEQFF. The CDR3 DNA reads TGCAGCGCTTCTCCAGATACCTACAATGAGCAGTTCTTC.

CDR3: CASRLVGRGVCNQPQHF. CDR3 nucleotide sequence: TGTGCAAGTCGCTTAGTAGGTCGGGGGGTATGCAATCAGCCCCAGCATTTT. V is TRBV12-2 and J is TRBJ1-5. TRBV12-2 is listed as a pseudogene. CDR3 length: 17 amino acids.

The rearrangement uses TRBV2 and TRBJ1-5, with 7 bases lining up with TRBD1. CDR3 length: 17 residues. The germline gives CDR1 SNHLY, CDR2 FYNNEI. Germline trimming cut 6 bases from V and 2 bases from J; bases unmatched to any gene: 13. The CDR3 DNA follows: TGTGCCAGCAGGGAGGGGGCCGATATATATGGCAATCAGCCCCAGCATTTT. Translated: CASREGADIYGNQPQHF. Variable domain in full (rest from reference TRBV2 and TRBJ1-5): EPEVTQTPSHQVTQMGQEVILRCVPISNHLYFYWYRQILGQKVEFLVSFYNNEISEKSEIFDDQFSVERPDGSNFTLKIRSTKLEDSAMYFCASREGADIYGNQPQHFGDGTRLSIL.

J is TRBJ2-1 and V is TRBV30; 11 positions match TRBD2. CDR3 length: 15 residues. J was trimmed by 10 bases and V by 5 bases; bases with no gene match: 13. Germline CDR1 is GTSNPN and CDR2 is SVGIG (reference sequence). CDR3 bases: TGTGCCTGGGGGACTAGCGGAGATCGAATAGGGGAGCAGTTCTTC. This translates into CAWGTSGDRIGEQFF.

The gene calls are TRBV10-2 and TRBJ2-7; 8 positions agree with TRBD2. V dropped 6 bases and J dropped 2; count of bases not matched to a gene: 6. Per germline, CDR1 WSHSY and CDR2 SAAADI. The CDR3 loop spans 14 amino acids. CDR3 bases: TGCGCCAGCAGCGCTAGCGGGCGGACCTACGAGCAGTACTTC. This codes for CASSASGRTYEQYF.

The rearrangement links TRBV19 to TRBJ2-3, with D maybe TRBD2 (6 bases). The ends were cut back, 4 bases at V and 3 bases at J, with 14 bases in the middle. CDR1 and CDR2 (germline): LNHDA, SQIVND (reference sequence). The CDR3 sequence is 15 residues long. DNA of the CDR3: TGTGCCAGTAGTAAACCGACTAGTTTTACAGATACGCAGTATTTT. Translating gives CASSKPTSFTDTQYF.

The CDR3 reads CASTGLSTGELFF. In nucleotides, the CDR3 is TGTGCCAGTACTGGACTCTCCACCGGGGAGCTGTTTTTT. This sequence joins TRBV19 and TRBJ2-2; the D gene is possibly TRBD2 (5 bases). CDR1 and CDR2 (germline): LNHDA, SQIVND (reference sequence). The CDR3 consists of 13 residues. Trimming left V 7 bases short and J 4 bases short, with 10 bases between.

The J gene is TRBJ2-1, the V gene TRBV7-6; D is possibly TRBD1 (6 bases). The V and J ends lost 3 bases and 4 bases respectively, with 10 bases between them. CDR3 length: 14 amino acids. CDR1 and CDR2 from the germline V gene are SGHVS and FNYEAQ. CDR3 sequence reads: CASSLHRVYNEQFF. The CDR3, as DNA: TGTGCCAGCAGCTTGCACAGGGTGTACAATGAGCAGTTCTTC.

The chain couples TRBV5-1 to TRBJ1-2; 7 nucleotides align to TRBD1. The V gene end was trimmed by 4 bases and the J gene end by 9 bases; junction bases not matched to a gene: 12. The CDR3 contains 14 residues. CDR1 SGHRS and CDR2 YFSETQ come from the germline V gene. The CDR3 DNA follows: TGCGCCAGCAGCCCCGGGACAGAGGGGAACAGCTACACCTTC. This gives the protein CASSPGTEGNSYTF.

The J gene is TRBJ1-2, the V gene TRBV6-8; tentative D call: TRBD1 (5 bases). CDR1 is MNHGY, CDR2 SAAAGT, per germline. Trimming cost V 5 bases and J 8 bases, with 12 bases left between them. The CDR3 is 12 residues long. CDR3 amino acids: CASSGEGRGYTF. As DNA, the CDR3 is TGTGCCAGCAGTGGTGAGGGGAGAGGCTACACCTTC.

The V and J genes are TRBV7-4 and TRBJ2-2, with D unclear. Germline assignment: CDR1 SGHVT and CDR2 SQSDAQ. The V and J ends lost 3 bases and 0 bases respectively, with 11 bases between them. CDR3 length: 16 amino acids. This CDR3 reads CASSLANAANTGELFF. The CDR3 DNA sequence: TGTGCCAGCAGCTTGGCCAACGCAGCGAACACCGGGGAGCTGTTTTTT.

The table lists this clone with a count of one. V and J are TRBV4-1 and TRBJ1-2; 9 bases map to TRBD1. The V gene's germline CDR1 is MGHRA and CDR2 YSYEKL. Losses at the gene ends were 3 bases for V and 3 bases for J; bases not matched to a gene: 11. The CDR3 covers 17 residues. Written as DNA, the CDR3 is TGCGCCAGCAGCCAGACCGTGGGGACAGGGCACCACTATGGCTACACCTTC. Translation gives CASSQTVGTGHHYGYTF.

CDR3 nucleotides: TGCGCCAGCAGCTTGGGGGTAACTAGCACAGATACGCAGTATTTT. It translates to CASSLGVTSTDTQYF. V and J are TRBV5-1 and TRBJ2-3; D remains ambiguous. CDR1 and CDR2 from the germline V gene are SGHRS and YFSETQ. V was cut by 0 bases and J by 0 bases, with 8 bases left in between. The CDR3 length is 15 residues.

The chain combines TRBV6-8 with TRBJ1-2; D is unresolved. V dropped 4 bases and J dropped 0 bases, with 12 bases sitting between them. Germline V gene lookup returns CDR1 MNHGY and CDR2 SAAAGT. The CDR3 totals 15 residues. CDR3 sequence: CASSSQTLPNYGYTF. CDR3 nucleotides: TGTGCCAGCAGTTCCCAGACCCTACCTAACTATGGCTACACCTTC.

The rearrangement joins TRBV19 to TRBJ1-1, with D possibly being TRBD1 (6 bases). This CDR3 region has 13 residues. V was clipped by 10 bases and J by 4 bases, with 16 bases between them. From germline, CDR1 is LNHDA and CDR2 SQIVND (reference sequence). CDR3 amino acids: CATTGKRGTEAFF. DNA of the CDR3: TGTGCCACCACAGGGAAGAGAGGCACTGAAGCTTTCTTT.

The V call is TRBV25-1, the J call TRBJ1-4; 9 positions match TRBD1. V trimming: 5 bases; J trimming: 7 bases; junction bases outside the gene matches: 5. The CDR3 has 14 amino acids. Per germline, CDR1 MGHDK and CDR2 SYGVNS. CDR3 region: CASSNRGPIEKLFF. Here the CDR3 DNA reads TGTGCCAGCAGTAACAGGGGGCCCATTGAAAAACTGTTTTTT.

This chain links TRBV25-1 with TRBJ1-3; tentative D call: TRBD1 (5 bases). Deletions cut 6 bases from V and 4 bases from J, with 10 bases between. Germline V CDR1 and CDR2: MGHDK, SYGVNS. The CDR3 runs to 13 residues. The CDR3 spells CASSWAGGNTIYF. The CDR3 DNA is TGTGCCAGCAGCTGGGCAGGGGGAAACACCATATATTTT.

A single count supports this clone. J is TRBJ2-3 and V is TRBV29-1; no firm D call. The CDR3 covers 14 residues. The germline CDR1 and CDR2 sequences are SQVTM and ANQGSEA. V was shortened by 3 bases and J by 0 bases, with 10 bases between the two germline ends. CDR3 protein: CSVDDPVSTDTQYF. The CDR3 DNA is TGCAGCGTTGACGACCCCGTCAGCACAGATACGCAGTATTTT.